This TCR beta chain came from a study of beta chain features in type 1 diabetes. General observations from the study: High-TCR-expressing cells could be over-represented by cDNA sequencing. A possible short-template PCR bias applies equally to patients and controls. Among patients, naive, central memory and Treg TCRB repertoires appeared more similar than among healthy donors.

This clone was counted only a few times. Its antigen is currently unknown. This CDR3 has 14 amino acids. Germline assignment: CDR1 SGHAT and CDR2 FQNNGV. Trimming took 5 bases from V and 7 from J; bases not matched to a gene: 7. Investigators reverse transcribed all isolated RNA, so they sequenced expressed TCRB transcripts. The table came from immunoSEQ multiplex PCR; TCRdb's copy has only in-frame clones and leaves some out. The sample holds roughly 330,000 clones; 9.5% to 12% are singletons and the top ten take roughly 0.016%. The chain is built from TRBV11-2 and TRBJ2-7; 11 bases match TRBD2. Sequences were obtained from naive CD4+ T cells from blood. The receptor comes from a woman in her twenties or thirties in good health. CDR3: CASSPTSGTWEQYF. In DNA form, the CDR3 reads TGTGCCAGCAGCCCGACTAGCGGGACTTGGGAGCAGTACTTC.